The rows below give T cell receptor beta chains drawn from one sample of a study of post-analysis software for immune sequencing data. TCRdb re-called the PCR reads through MiXCR, storing one row per CDR3 protein. The sample shows 700,000 to 900,000 distinct CDR3 sequences, around 45% of them seen only once. The sample comprised blood. All receptors come from a girl aged 10-17 years with multiple sclerosis. The CDR3 runs from the conserved cysteine through the conserved F or W. D genes are given only for firm matches. Only part of the rows carry a size: once, few, many, or a class if the clone is expanded.

d_gene	abundance	v_gene	j_gene	CDR3nt	CDR3aa
TRBD2	-	TRBV12-3/TRBV12-4	TRBJ2-5	TGTGCCGGCAGTTTAGTGGGGCTAGCGGTCCCCGAAGAGACCCAGTACTTC	CAGSLVGLAVPEETQYF
-	-	TRBV12-3/TRBV12-4	TRBJ2-3	TGTGCCAGCAGCTTAGTGAGAGCAGATATGCAGTATTTT	CASSLVRADMQYF
TRBD1	-	TRBV6-6	TRBJ2-1	TGTGCCAGCACGGGACAGACCTACAATGAGCAGTTCTTC	CASTGQTYNEQFF
TRBD2	-	TRBV15	TRBJ2-5	TGTGCCACCAGATTGGGAGGGGTGGAGACCCAGTACTTC	CATRLGGVETQYF
-	few	TRBV15	TRBJ2-7	TGTGCCACCAGCAGAGCTGGTGGGCCCCGTTCCTACGAGCAGTACTTC	CATSRAGGPRSYEQYF
-	-	TRBV7-9	TRBJ1-6	TGTGCCAGCAGCTTAGAGACGCTCTCCTCATCACCCCTCCACTTT	CASSLETLSSSPLHF
-	-	TRBV10-3	TRBJ2-3	TGTGCCATCACGGAGGATCGGGACACAGATACGCAGTATTTT	CAITEDRDTDTQYF
-	few	TRBV7-8	TRBJ1-5	TGTGCCAGCAGCTTAGAATCGGCTATCTATAGCAATCAGCCCCAGCATTTT	CASSLESAIYSNQPQHF
TRBD2	-	TRBV5-1	TRBJ2-1	TGCGCCAGCAGCTTGGTGGGGCTAGCGGGGCTCAATGAGCAGTTCTTC	CASSLVGLAGLNEQFF
-	-	TRBV29-1	TRBJ2-5	TGCAGCGTGAGGGGACCGAGCCAAGAGACCCAGTACTTC	CSVRGPSQETQYF
-	-	TRBV4-2	TRBJ2-7	TGTGCCAGCAGTCAAGGCGCTTCGGGACGGGGCGTGAGGGAGCAGTACTTC	CASSQGASGRGVREQYF
TRBD2	once	TRBV4-1	TRBJ2-1	TGCGCCAGCAGCCAAGGGCCGGGACTAGCTAACAATGAGCAGTTCTTC	CASSQGPGLANNEQFF
TRBD2	few	TRBV7-2	TRBJ2-7	TGTGCCAGCAGCTTAGTAGCGGGAGAATACGAGCAGTACTTC	CASSLVAGEYEQYF
-	-	TRBV7-2	TRBJ2-1	TGTGCCAGCAGCTTGAGGACAAAGCTCTACAATGAGCAGTTCTTC	CASSLRTKLYNEQFF
TRBD1	many	TRBV2	TRBJ2-7	TGTGCCAGCAGTGGACAGGGGGCCTACGAGCAGTACTTC	CASSGQGAYEQYF
TRBD2	-	TRBV5-1	TRBJ2-1	TGCGCCAGCAGTACTAGCGGGGTTTACAATGAGCAGTTCTTC	CASSTSGVYNEQFF
-	few	TRBV10-3	TRBJ1-4	TGTGCCATCAGTGAGTTGGGGGGCGGTGAAAAACTGTTTTTT	CAISELGGGEKLFF
TRBD1	-	TRBV6-5	TRBJ1-6	TGTGCCAGCAGTTACGGACGACAGGGGGAATCACCCCTCCACTTT	CASSYGRQGESPLHF
-	-	TRBV20-1	TRBJ1-6	TGCAGTGCTAGAGGTGCCGGTAGCGGCGATTCACCCCTCCACTTT	CSARGAGSGDSPLHF
-	few	TRBV3-1	TRBJ2-6	TGTGCCAGCAGCCAAGAAGAGTGGGTTCCTGGGGCCAACGTCCTGACTTTC	CASSQEEWVPGANVLTF
TRBD1	-	TRBV13	TRBJ2-3	TGTGCCACGGGACAGCTAGCCACAGATACGCAGTATTTT	CATGQLATDTQYF
TRBD2	-	TRBV5-1	TRBJ2-7	TGCGCCAGCAGCCATGGACTAGCGGGATTTAATGAGCAGTACTTC	CASSHGLAGFNEQYF
TRBD2	-	TRBV6-1	TRBJ2-3	TGTGCCACCGGTCGAGGACTAGCGGGAGGGAAGGGCACAGATACGCAGTATTTT	CATGRGLAGGKGTDTQYF
TRBD2	few	TRBV29-1	TRBJ2-7	TGCAGCGTTGGAGGGGAGGGGAACTACGAGCAGTACTTC	CSVGGEGNYEQYF
-	few	TRBV12-3/TRBV12-4	TRBJ2-2	TGTGCCAGCAGTTTCGCAGGGAGGACCGGGGAGCTGTTTTTT	CASSFAGRTGELFF
TRBD1	-	TRBV28	TRBJ2-4	TGTGCCAGCAGTTACAGGGGGGAGCCCAAAAACATTCAGTACTTC	CASSYRGEPKNIQYF
TRBD2	-	TRBV7-2	TRBJ2-1	TGTGCCAGCAGCCGAGGGACTAGCGGGAGGAGGCTTGGCAATGAGCAGTTCTTC	CASSRGTSGRRLGNEQFF
-	few	TRBV12-3/TRBV12-4	TRBJ2-5	TGTGCCAGCAGCTTTGGTGGAGAGGAGACCCAGTACTTC	CASSFGGEETQYF
-	-	TRBV9	TRBJ2-1	TGTGCCAGCAGCGTAGGGGTTGAGGGGGTCCGTGAGCAGTTCTTC	CASSVGVEGVREQFF
-	few	TRBV15	TRBJ2-6	TGTGCCACCAGCAGAGGTCCCTCTGGGGCCAACGTCCTGACTTTC	CATSRGPSGANVLTF
TRBD2	-	TRBV12-3/TRBV12-4	TRBJ2-7	TGTGCCACCAAGATAGCGGGAGAAACCGAGCAGTACTTC	CATKIAGETEQYF
TRBD2	-	TRBV5-1	TRBJ2-1	TGCGCCAGTAGCCCTGTGCGGGAGGACTCCTACAATGAGCAGTTCTTC	CASSPVREDSYNEQFF
TRBD2	-	TRBV5-5	TRBJ2-7	TGTGCCAGCAGCCCCCCGGGACTAGACTACGAGCAGTACTTC	CASSPPGLDYEQYF
TRBD2	-	TRBV4-1	TRBJ2-3	TGCGCCAGCAGCCAAGATAAGGGACTAGCGGGAAGACGAGATACGCAGTATTTT	CASSQDKGLAGRRDTQYF
-	-	TRBV7-9	TRBJ2-7	TGTGCCAGCAGCTCAGGGGTAGGAACAACCTACGAGCAGTACTTC	CASSSGVGTTYEQYF
-	few	TRBV24-1	TRBJ2-5	TGTGCCACCAGTGTGGGAGGATTTGGAGAGACCCAGTACTTC	CATSVGGFGETQYF
-	once	TRBV12-3/TRBV12-4	TRBJ1-2	TGTGCCAGCTGGGGGGGCCTTTGGGGCTACACCTTC	CASWGGLWGYTF
-	-	TRBV5-6	TRBJ2-5	TGTGCCAGCAGAAAGACAGATCAAGAGACCCAGTACTTC	CASRKTDQETQYF
TRBD2	few	TRBV7-2	TRBJ2-1	TGTGCCAGCAGCTCCGGACTAGCGGGGAGTACAGGCAATGAGCAGTTCTTC	CASSSGLAGSTGNEQFF
-	-	TRBV20-1	TRBJ2-1	TGCAGTGCTAGAGATCCGGGTCTCGGGGTCAATGAGCAGTTCTTC	CSARDPGLGVNEQFF
-	once	TRBV29-1	TRBJ2-7	TGCAGCGTTGGGGGCATAACCTACGAGCAGTACTTC	CSVGGITYEQYF
-	-	TRBV12-3/TRBV12-4	TRBJ2-1	TGTGTCAGCAGTTCGCCCTTGGCGGGACCGAGGAATGAGCAGTTCTTC	CVSSSPLAGPRNEQFF
-	few	TRBV5-5	TRBJ2-7	TGTGCCAGCAGCGGCCTAGGTCTTACCTACGAGCAGTACTTC	CASSGLGLTYEQYF
-	few	TRBV15	TRBJ2-3	TGTGCCACCAGTAGCGGCAGGGTAGATACGCAGTATTTT	CATSSGRVDTQYF
-	-	TRBV5-1	TRBJ1-1	TGCGCCAGCAGCTTTTCAGAAAAGAACACTGAAGCTTTCTTT	CASSFSEKNTEAFF
TRBD1	-	TRBV4-1	TRBJ1-2	TGCGCCAGCAGCCAAGACCCCTCGACAGGGGGGTATGGCTACACCTTC	CASSQDPSTGGYGYTF
-	many	TRBV4-1	TRBJ2-7	TGCGCCAGCAGCCAAGGCGATAGCTCCTACGAGCAGTACTTC	CASSQGDSSYEQYF
-	few	TRBV9	TRBJ2-1	TGTGCCAGCAGCGGACTTCACAATGAGCAGTTCTTC	CASSGLHNEQFF
-	few	TRBV3-1	TRBJ2-5	TGTGCCAGCAGCCAAGATAAGCCAGTTCAAGAGACCCAGTACTTC	CASSQDKPVQETQYF